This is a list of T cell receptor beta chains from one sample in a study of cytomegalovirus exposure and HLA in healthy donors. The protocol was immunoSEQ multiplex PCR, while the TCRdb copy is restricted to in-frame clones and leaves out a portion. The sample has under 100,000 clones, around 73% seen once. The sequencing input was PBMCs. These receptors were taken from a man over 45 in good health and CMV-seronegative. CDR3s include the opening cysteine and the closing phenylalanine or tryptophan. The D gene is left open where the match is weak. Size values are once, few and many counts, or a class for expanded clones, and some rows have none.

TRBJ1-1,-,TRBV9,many,TGTGCCAGCAGCGTAGCCCCGGGAGGGAGGCCTTTCTTT,CASSVAPGGRPFF
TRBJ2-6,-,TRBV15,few,TGTGCCACCAGCAGTAGAGGATCTGGGGCCAACGTCCTGACTTTC,CATSSRGSGANVLTF
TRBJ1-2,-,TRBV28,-,TGTGCCAGCAACTGGCCGACAGGCGGGGGCTACACCTTC,CASNWPTGGGYTF
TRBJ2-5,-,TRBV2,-,TGTGCCTCAATGCTGAGGGAGACCCAGTACTTC,CASMLRETQYF
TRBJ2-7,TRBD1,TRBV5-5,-,TGTGCCAGCAGCTTGAGGACAGGGCACTACTACGAGCAGTACTTC,CASSLRTGHYYEQYF
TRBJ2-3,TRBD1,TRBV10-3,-,TGTGCCACCCGGACAGGGGTGGAAGATACGCAGTATTTT,CATRTGVEDTQYF
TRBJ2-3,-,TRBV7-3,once,TGTGCCAGCAGCGGGGGGAAGGGGGATACGCAGTATTTT,CASSGGKGDTQYF
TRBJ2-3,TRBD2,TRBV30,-,TGTGCCTGGAATCTAGCGGGGGGTGGTGGCACAGATACGCAGTATTTT,CAWNLAGGGGTDTQYF
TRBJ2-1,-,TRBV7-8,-,TGTGCCAGCAGCTTAGTTGGCAGGGGATATCCAAGCTCCTACAATGAGCAGTTCTTC,CASSLVGRGYPSSYNEQFF
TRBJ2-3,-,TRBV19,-,TGTGCCAGTAGTACCTTGGGGGGTACAGATACGCAGTATTTT,CASSTLGGTDTQYF
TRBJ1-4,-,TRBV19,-,TGTGCCAGTAGTGATTCGACAGGTCCGGGTAATGAAAAACTGTTTTTT,CASSDSTGPGNEKLFF
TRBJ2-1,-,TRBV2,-,TGTGCCAGCACCTACAGGGAGACCAACAATGAGCAGTTCTTC,CASTYRETNNEQFF
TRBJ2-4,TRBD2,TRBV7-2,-,TGTGCCAGCAGCTTAGGGCCCACTAGCGGAGGGAACATTCAGTACTTC,CASSLGPTSGGNIQYF
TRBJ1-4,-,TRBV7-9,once,TGTGCCAGCAGGCCCGGGACACAAAATGAAAAACTGTTTTTT,CASRPGTQNEKLFF
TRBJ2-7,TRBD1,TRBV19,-,TGTGCCAGTAGAACCGGGACAGGGTCCCACGAGCAGTACTTC,CASRTGTGSHEQYF
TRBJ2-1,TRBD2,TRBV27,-,TGTGCCAGCAGTTTAAGAGCGGGGGGTTTCGATGAGCAGTTCTTC,CASSLRAGGFDEQFF
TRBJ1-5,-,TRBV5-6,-,TGTGCCAGCAGCGCCGGGGGTCAGCCCCAGCATTTT,CASSAGGQPQHF
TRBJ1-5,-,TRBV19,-,TGTGCCAGTAGTCGAGGGTTGGATCAGCCCCAGCATTTT,CASSRGLDQPQHF
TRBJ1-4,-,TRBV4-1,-,TGCGCCAGCAGCCCCCTTCAAGGGGCAACTAATGAAAAACTGTTTTTT,CASSPLQGATNEKLFF
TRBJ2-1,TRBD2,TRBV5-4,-,TGTGCCAGCAGCAAAGGACTAGCGGGGGGTAATGAGCAGTTCTTC,CASSKGLAGGNEQFF
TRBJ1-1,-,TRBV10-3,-,TGTGCCATCAGATCAGAGAGGGACACTGAAGCTTTCTTT,CAIRSERDTEAFF
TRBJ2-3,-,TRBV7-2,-,TGTGCCAGCAGCCCTGAGGCCTATAGCACAGATACGCAGTATTTT,CASSPEAYSTDTQYF
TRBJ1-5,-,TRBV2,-,TGTGCCAGCAGCGGGGGGAGGGGGTTAAATCAGCCCCAGCATTTT,CASSGGRGLNQPQHF
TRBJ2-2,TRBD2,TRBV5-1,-,TGCGCCAGCAGCTTGTTCGGGGGGGCGTCGAACACCGGGGAGCTGTTTTTT,CASSLFGGASNTGELFF
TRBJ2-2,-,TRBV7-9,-,TGTGCCAGCAGCACGGACAGTGTTGGCGGGGAGCTGTTTTTT,CASSTDSVGGELFF
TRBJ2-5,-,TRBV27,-,TGTGCCAGCAGCTACGTGGGGAGGTGGGAGACCCAGTACTTC,CASSYVGRWETQYF
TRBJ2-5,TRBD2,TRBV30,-,TGTGCCTGGAGTGTGGGGGGGTGGGAGACCCAGTACTTC,CAWSVGGWETQYF
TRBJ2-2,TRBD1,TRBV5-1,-,TGCGCCAGCAGCCCTGGGACAGGCAGGACCGGGGAGCTGTTTTTT,CASSPGTGRTGELFF
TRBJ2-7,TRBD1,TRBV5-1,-,TGCGCCAGCAGCACTACTACCGGGACAGGGGGTTACGAGCAGTACTTC,CASSTTTGTGGYEQYF
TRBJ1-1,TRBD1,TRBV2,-,TGTGCCAGCAGTCGACAGGGGGGGACGACTGAAGCTTTCTTT,CASSRQGGTTEAFF
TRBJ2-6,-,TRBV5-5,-,TGTGCCAGCAGCGGCAGGGACTCTGGGGCCAACGTCCTGACTTTC,CASSGRDSGANVLTF
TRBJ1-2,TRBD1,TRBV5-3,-,TGTGCCAGAAGCTTGGGGCCTGGCAGGGGGCGAACCTATGGCTACACCTTC,CARSLGPGRGRTYGYTF
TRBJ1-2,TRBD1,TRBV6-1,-,TGTGCCAGCAGTATGATCGGACAGGGGGCGCCAGGCTACACCTTC,CASSMIGQGAPGYTF
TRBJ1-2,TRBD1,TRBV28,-,TGTGCCAGCAGTTCCCCCGGGACAGCGATCTATGGCTACACCTTC,CASSSPGTAIYGYTF
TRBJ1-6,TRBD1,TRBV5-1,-,TGCGCCAGCAGCTTGGAGACAGGGTCATCACCCCTCCACTTT,CASSLETGSSPLHF
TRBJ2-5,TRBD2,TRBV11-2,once,TGTGCCAGCAGGTCCGGGGGGGTCCAAGAGACCCAGTACTTC,CASRSGGVQETQYF
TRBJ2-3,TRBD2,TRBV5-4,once,TGTGCCAGCAGCAGGCCCGATGAAGCGGGGGGAAAAGATACGCAGTATTTT,CASSRPDEAGGKDTQYF
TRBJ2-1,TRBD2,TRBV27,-,TGTGCCAGCAGTTTTGAAGCGGGGGGGCCAAATGAGCAGTTCTTC,CASSFEAGGPNEQFF
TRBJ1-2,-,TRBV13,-,TGTGCCAGCAGCTTAGCGGGGAGGTTAGCTAACTATGGCTACACCTTC,CASSLAGRLANYGYTF
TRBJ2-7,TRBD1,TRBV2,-,TGTGCCAGCCAAACGGACAGGGGGGATTACGAGCAGTACTTC,CASQTDRGDYEQYF
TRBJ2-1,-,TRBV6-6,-,TGTGCCAGCAGCCCGGGGGTGAGCTCCTACAATGAGCAGTTCTTC,CASSPGVSSYNEQFF
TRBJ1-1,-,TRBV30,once,TGTGCCTACCCCGGGACACAATCGGAGGTGGCGCTGAACACTGAAGCTTTCTTT,CAYPGTQSEVALNTEAFF
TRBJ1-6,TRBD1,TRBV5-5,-,TGTGCCAGCTCACCTGGTCGGGACAGCGCGGCACCCCTCCACTTT,CASSPGRDSAAPLHF
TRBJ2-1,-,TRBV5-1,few,TGCGCCAGCAGCTCTCCAGGGAGGTACAATGAGCAGTTCTTC,CASSSPGRYNEQFF
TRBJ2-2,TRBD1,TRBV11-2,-,TGTGCCAGCAGTTGGCAGGGGGCCGGGGAGCTGTTTTTT,CASSWQGAGELFF
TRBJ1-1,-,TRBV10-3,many,TGTGCCATCAGTGCCCAGGGAAACACTGAAGCTTTCTTT,CAISAQGNTEAFF
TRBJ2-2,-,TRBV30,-,TGTGCCTGGAGTTGGGTCTCGGGGGACACCGGGGAGCTGTTTTTT,CAWSWVSGDTGELFF
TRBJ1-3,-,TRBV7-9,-,TGTGCCAGCAGCTTCACGGACAGCTCTGGAAACACCATATATTTT,CASSFTDSSGNTIYF
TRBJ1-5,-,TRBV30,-,TGTGCCTGGAGCGGAAGGATCCAGGGTGGGTATCAGCCCCAGCATTTT,CAWSGRIQGGYQPQHF
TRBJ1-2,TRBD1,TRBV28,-,TGTGCCAGCAGTACCCCGGGACAGAATAACTATGGCTACACCTTC,CASSTPGQNNYGYTF
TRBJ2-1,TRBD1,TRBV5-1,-,TGCGCCAGCAGCTTGACGGGACAGGGGTACAATGAGCAGTTCTTC,CASSLTGQGYNEQFF
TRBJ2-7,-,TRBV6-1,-,TGTGCCAGCAGTGTCCAACTCGGGGGTATCTACGAGCAGTACTTC,CASSVQLGGIYEQYF
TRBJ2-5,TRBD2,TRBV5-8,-,TGTGCCAGCAGCCCCTCGCGCGGGGGGCCCTTCCAAGAGACCCAGTACTTC,CASSPSRGGPFQETQYF
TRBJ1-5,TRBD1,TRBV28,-,TGTGCCAGCAGTTATACCGGGACAGGGGTTGGCAATCAGCCCCAGCATTTT,CASSYTGTGVGNQPQHF
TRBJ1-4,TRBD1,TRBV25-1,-,TGTGCCAGCAGTGAATGGGGACAGAGAAGCGGGAATGAAAAACTGTTTTTT,CASSEWGQRSGNEKLFF
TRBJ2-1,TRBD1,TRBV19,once,TGTGCCAGTAGTCTAGGGACAGGGGGAGTCTTCTACAATGAGCAGTTCTTC,CASSLGTGGVFYNEQFF
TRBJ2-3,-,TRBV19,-,TGTGCCAGTAGTATGGCCCCCCTAGCGCGGACAGATACGCAGTATTTT,CASSMAPLARTDTQYF